The 11 T cell receptor beta chains in this list originate from one sample, sequenced in a study of CD8 T cells in Susac syndrome. Reverse transcription of roughly 0.5 to 1 ug RNA was performed with random hexamers. TCRdb independently ran MiXCR on the immunoSEQ multiplex PCR reads; one entry per CDR3 protein. Found here are 53,000 or so distinct CDR3 sequences, roughly 93% of them singletons; the top ten hold about 0.55%. The sequenced sample consisted of CD8+ T cells from PBMCs. The receptors derive from a human donor in good health.

V is TRBV19 and J is TRBJ1-1; the D gene is possibly TRBD1 (6 bases). Trimming removed 9 bases from V and 4 bases from J, with 21 bases in between. CDR3 length: 15 residues. The germline gives CDR1 LNHDA, CDR2 SQIVND (reference sequence). The CDR3 sequence is CASLKGGGSGTEAFF. Here the CDR3 DNA reads TGTGCCAGCCTTAAGGGGGGTGGATCGGGCACTGAAGCTTTCTTT.

The chain combines TRBV2 with TRBJ2-7; D call uncertain. The germline V gene has CDR1 SNHLY and CDR2 FYNNEI. The CDR3 extends over 10 amino acids. Trimming took off 3 bases at V and 4 bases at J, with 1 base between the two ends. Written as DNA, the CDR3 is TGTGCCAGCAGTGATTACGAGCAGTACTTC. It encodes CASSDYEQYF.

The chain links TRBV19 to TRBJ1-5; 9 bases agree with TRBD1. The CDR3 extends over 15 amino acids. The germline V gene encodes CDR1 LNHDA and CDR2 SQIVND (reference sequence). The V gene end was trimmed by 4 bases and the J gene end by 6 bases; junction bases not matched to a gene: 7. The CDR3 loop is CASSTWTGVGQPQHF. The CDR3 DNA follows: TGTGCCAGTAGTACCTGGACAGGGGTTGGTCAGCCCCAGCATTTT.

This sequence joins TRBV6-5 and TRBJ1-1; unclear D gene. CDR1 and CDR2 from the germline V gene are MNHEY and SVGAGI. Between the trimmed V and J ends, which lost 0 bases and 2 bases, there was a span of 10 bases. This CDR3 region has 15 residues. The CDR3 DNA is TGTGCCAGCAGTTACTCGTCCAGCTCCAACACTGAAGCTTTCTTT. Its protein is CASSYSSSSNTEAFF.

The rearrangement links TRBV5-1 to TRBJ2-6; no firm D call. CDR3 length: 13 amino acids. V was cut by 4 bases and J by 4 bases, with 6 bases left in between. Germline V gene data show CDR1 as SGHRS and CDR2 as YFSETQ. The CDR3 nucleotides read TGCGCCAGCAGCCCCAGGGGGGCCAACGTCCTGACTTTC. Residues: CASSPRGANVLTF.

This chain uses TRBV27 with TRBJ2-4, with 8 bases identical to TRBD1. This CDR3 has 11 residues. Per the germline V gene, CDR1 is MNHEY and CDR2 is SMNVEV (reference sequence). V lost 4 bases, J lost 13 bases, and 3 bases stayed unmatched. The CDR3 here is CASSSRTGQYF. CDR3 DNA: TGTGCCAGCAGTTCCCGGACAGGGCAGTACTTC.

The chain has TRBV19 and TRBJ2-1; D unresolved. Per germline, CDR1 LNHDA and CDR2 SQIVND (reference sequence). The CDR3 sequence is 11 residues long. V was pared by 4 bases and J by 6 bases, with 4 bases between. CDR3 amino acids: CASSRGNEQFF. The DNA for the CDR3 is TGTGCCAGTAGTAGAGGCAATGAGCAGTTCTTC.

This chain uses TRBV5-4 with TRBJ1-5; the D is unclear. The CDR3 covers 13 residues. From germline, CDR1 is SGHNT and CDR2 YYREEE (reference sequence). V was cut by 4 bases and J by 7 bases, with 12 bases left in between. In nucleotides, the CDR3 is TGTGCCAGCAGCAATGGCGAGGGACAGCCCCAGCATTTT. Protein sequence: CASSNGEGQPQHF.

The V gene is TRBV2, the J gene TRBJ2-7, with 7 nucleotides matching TRBD1. This CDR3 has 13 residues. The germline V gene encodes CDR1 SNHLY and CDR2 FYNNEI. V was clipped by 6 bases and J by 2 bases; unmatched bases: 4. The CDR3 here is CASSGTEAYEQYF. In DNA, the CDR3 is TGTGCCAGCAGCGGGACAGAGGCCTACGAGCAGTACTTC.

CDR3 amino acids: CASSLVGGSHEQYF. The CDR3 DNA is TGTGCCAGCAGCTTAGTCGGGGGATCCCACGAGCAGTACTTC. This chain uses TRBV7-9 with TRBJ2-7, with D possibly being TRBD2 (6 bases). Germline V gives CDR1 SEHNR, CDR2 FQNEAQ (reference sequence). This CDR3 is 14 amino acids long. Trimming pared 1 base from V and 5 bases from J, leaving 12 bases between.

This chain uses TRBV27 with TRBJ1-1; perhaps TRBD1 as D (6 bases). Germline V gene data show CDR1 as MNHEY and CDR2 as SMNVEV (reference sequence). The V and J ends lost 0 bases and 5 bases respectively, with 13 bases between them. There are 15 residues in the CDR3. The CDR3, as DNA: TGTGCCAGCAGTTTATCGGAGGGACATCATACTGAAGCTTTCTTT. It codes for CASSLSEGHHTEAFF.